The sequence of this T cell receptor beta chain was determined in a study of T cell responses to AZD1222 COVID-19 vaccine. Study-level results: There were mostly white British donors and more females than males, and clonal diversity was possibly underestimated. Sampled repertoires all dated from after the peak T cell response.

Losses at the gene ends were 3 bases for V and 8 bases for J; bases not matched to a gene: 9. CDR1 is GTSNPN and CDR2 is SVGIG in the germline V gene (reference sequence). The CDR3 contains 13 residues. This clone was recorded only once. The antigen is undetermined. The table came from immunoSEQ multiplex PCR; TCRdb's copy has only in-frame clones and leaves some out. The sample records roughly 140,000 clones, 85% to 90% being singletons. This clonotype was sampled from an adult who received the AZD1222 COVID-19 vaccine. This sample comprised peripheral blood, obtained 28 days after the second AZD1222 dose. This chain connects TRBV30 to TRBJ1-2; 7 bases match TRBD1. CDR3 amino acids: CAWREQGSRGYTF. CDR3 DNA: TGTGCCTGGAGAGAACAGGGGTCGAGAGGCTACACCTTC.